These 22 T cell receptor beta chains were all obtained from the same sample, sequenced in a study of shared clonotypes between healthy human individuals. Naive-designated CD8 cells lacked CD45RO, were positively enriched for CCR7, and omitted terminally differentiated effector memory CD45RA+ cells. The repertoire was sequenced with immunoSEQ multiplex PCR; TCRdb's copy has only in-frame clones and lacks some. The repertoire holds about 2.2 million clones, with over 85% as singletons. Specimen: naive CD8+ T cells from PBMCs. The source is a man aged 18-30 years in good health. Some clones in this sample may be carry-over from other donors' samples.

Remarks on this clone: This sample also contains other DNA sequences that code for the same CDR3. J is TRBJ2-5 and V is TRBV4-1; TRBD2 agrees at 11 bases. CDR3 size: 15 residues. Losses at the gene ends were 1 base for V and 4 bases for J; bases not matched to a gene: 2. From germline, CDR1 is MGHRA and CDR2 YSYEKL. As DNA, the CDR3 is TGCGCCAGCAGCCAAGGACTAGCGGGATCAGAGACCCAGTACTTC. It encodes CASSQGLAGSETQYF.

This chain links TRBV6-1 with TRBJ2-5; 11 bases line up with TRBD2. CDR3 length equals 16 residues. Germline CDR1 MNHNS, CDR2 SASEGT. V lost 4 bases, J lost 2 bases, and 6 bases stayed unmatched. CDR3 in amino acids: CASSGRLAGYQETQYF. For the CDR3, the DNA is TGTGCCAGCAGTGGAAGACTAGCGGGATATCAAGAGACCCAGTACTTC.

This rearrangement joins TRBV7-8 to TRBJ2-7; D is unresolved. The CDR3 is 11 amino acids. Deletions cut 5 bases from V and 3 bases from J, with 5 bases between. The germline V gene encodes CDR1 SGHVS and CDR2 FQNEAQ. In nucleotides, the CDR3 is TGTGCCAGCAGCGACCACTACGAGCAGTACTTC. Its protein is CASSDHYEQYF.

In its sample, this clone was seen once. The J gene is TRBJ2-2, the V gene TRBV9, with D possibly being TRBD1 (5 bases). Germline CDR1 SGDLS, CDR2 YYNGEE. The CDR3 totals 16 residues. Trimming took 0 bases from V and 0 from J, leaving 9 bases between them. This CDR3 is CASSVVGATNTGELFF. The CDR3, as DNA: TGTGCCAGCAGCGTAGTTGGGGCTACGAACACCGGGGAGCTGTTTTTT.

The chain is built from TRBV28 and TRBJ2-1; D possibly corresponds to TRBD1 (6 bases). Germline V gene lookup returns CDR1 MDHEN and CDR2 SYDVKM. Deletions cut 8 bases from V and 15 bases from J, with 20 bases between. The CDR3 is 12 amino acids. The CDR3 reads CASSEGVKWLFF. As DNA, the CDR3 is TGTGCCAGCTCTGAGGGGGTTAAGTGGTTGTTCTTC. The complete variable domain, with remaining parts taken from reference TRBV28 and TRBJ2-1, reads DVKVTQSSRYLVKRTGEKVFLECVQDMDHENMFWYRQDPGLGLRLIYFSYDVKMKEKGDIPEGYSVSREKKERFSLILESASTNQTSMYLCASSEGVKWLFFGPGTRLTVL.

The chain links TRBV2 to TRBJ1-2, with D uncertain. This CDR3 region has 14 residues. Per the germline V gene, CDR1 is SNHLY and CDR2 is FYNNEI. This CDR3 reads CTSEDRSQFYGYTF. The CDR3 coding sequence is TGTACCTCCGAGGACCGTTCCCAGTTTTATGGCTACACCTTC.

The chain is built from TRBV23-1 and TRBJ2-7; D may be TRBD1 or TRBD2 (5 bases each). TRBV23-1 is an ORF, with its function uncertain. The length of the CDR3 is 17 residues. Trimming pared 3 bases from V and 5 bases from J, leaving 23 bases between. Here the CDR3 DNA reads TGCGCCAGCAGTCAGCCTAGGGGACCCAAACAGTCGAACGAGCAGTACTTC. Its protein product is CASSQPRGPKQSNEQYF.

The V call is TRBV7-9, the J call TRBJ2-7, with 11 bases that match TRBD1. Germline loops: CDR1 SEHNR, CDR2 FQNEAQ (reference sequence). There are 16 residues in the CDR3. V was clipped by 5 bases and J by 4 bases; unmatched bases: 10. CDR3 in amino acids: CASSPGTGGILYEQYF. CDR3 coding DNA: TGTGCCAGCAGCCCCGGGACAGGGGGAATATTGTACGAGCAGTACTTC.

The chain couples TRBV7-9 to TRBJ1-2; no clear D. The CDR3 has 16 amino acids. V dropped 1 base and J dropped 4 bases, with 16 bases sitting between them. Germline V gene lookup returns CDR1 SEHNR and CDR2 FQNEAQ (reference sequence). For the CDR3, the DNA is TGTGCCAGCAGCTTAGTAGTGGGCCAGGCTGGCTATGGCTACACCTTC. Protein sequence: CASSLVVGQAGYGYTF. The full variable domain, with the rest looked up from reference TRBV7-9 and TRBJ1-2, is DTGVSQNPRHKITKRGQNVTFRCDPISEHNRLYWYRQTLGQGPEFLTYFQNEAQLEKSRLLSDRFSAERPKGSFSTLEIQRTEQGDSAMYLCASSLVVGQAGYGYTFGSGTRLTVV.

As regards this clone: The sample holds other DNA sequences that translate to the same CDR3. The rearrangement joins TRBV5-1 to TRBJ2-1; 8 nucleotides match TRBD2. The V segment lost 0 bases and the J segment 6 bases; nucleotides outside the gene matches: 8. The germline gives CDR1 SGHRS, CDR2 YFSETQ. This CDR3 is built from 16 residues. The CDR3 coding sequence is TGCGCCAGCAGCTTGGCCCGTCTAGCGGGCAGCAATGAGCAGTTCTTC. Amino acids: CASSLARLAGSNEQFF.

The chain links TRBV5-6 to TRBJ2-7; TRBD1 matches 7 bases. From germline, CDR1 is SGHDT and CDR2 YYEEEE. The CDR3 spans 16 residues. V was clipped by 4 bases and J by 2 bases; unmatched bases: 12. The chain's CDR3 is CASSGTGQNRPYEQYF. The CDR3 region has the DNA TGTGCCAGCAGCGGCACGGGACAGAATAGGCCCTACGAGCAGTACTTC. Full variable domain (outside the CDR3, taken from reference TRBV5-6 and TRBJ2-7): DAGVTQSPTHLIKTRGQQVTLRCSPKSGHDTVSWYQQALGQGPQFIFQYYEEEERQRGNFPDRFSGHQFPNYSSELNVNALLLGDSALYLCASSGTGQNRPYEQYFGPGTRLTVT.

The chain recombines TRBV7-9 with TRBJ1-2; 7 bases fit TRBD1. This CDR3 comprises 15 residues. Trimming cost V 3 bases and J 2 bases; bases outside gene matches: 6. CDR1 SEHNR and CDR2 FQNEAQ come from the germline V gene (reference sequence). CDR3 sequence: CASSFWTGVNYGYTF. The CDR3 coding sequence is TGTGCCAGCAGCTTTTGGACAGGTGTAAACTATGGCTACACCTTC.

The V call is TRBV2, the J call TRBJ1-5; 7 bases align to TRBD1. CDR3 length: 14 residues. The J segment lost 0 bases and the V segment lost 4 bases, leaving 0 bases of the junction unmatched. Germline V gene lookup returns CDR1 SNHLY and CDR2 FYNNEI. The CDR3: CASSGTGSNQPQHF. Written as DNA, the CDR3 is TGTGCCAGCAGTGGGACAGGTAGCAATCAGCCCCAGCATTTT.

The rearrangement uses TRBV7-9 and TRBJ2-7, with a weak D call TRBD1 (6 bases). CDR1 SEHNR and CDR2 FQNEAQ come from the germline V gene (reference sequence). This CDR3 contains 18 residues. With 7 bases removed from V and 4 bases from J, the gap between germline ends came to 29 bases. The chain's CDR3 is CASTPSGTPSRARYEQYF. The CDR3 DNA is TGTGCCAGCACCCCATCCGGGACACCTTCAAGGGCCCGATACGAGCAGTACTTC.

The rearrangement uses TRBV7-2 and TRBJ2-7; possibly TRBD2 for D (5 bases). Trimming took off 3 bases at V and 3 bases at J, with 9 bases between the two ends. This CDR3 comprises 13 residues. Germline V gives CDR1 SGHTA, CDR2 FQGNSA. CDR3 sequence reads: CASSFGNLYEQYF. In DNA form, the CDR3 reads TGTGCCAGCAGCTTCGGGAACCTCTACGAGCAGTACTTC.

The rearrangement joins TRBV28 to TRBJ1-1, with D maybe TRBD1 (5 bases). The CDR3 length is 15 residues. CDR1 MDHEN and CDR2 SYDVKM come from the germline V gene. V was trimmed by 3 bases and J by 5 bases, leaving 16 bases between them. The CDR3 DNA reads as TGTGCCAGCAGTTTCCGGGTGGGGGGAGATACTGAAGCTTTCTTT. As protein: CASSFRVGGDTEAFF.

This clone was found once. This chain joins TRBV19 and TRBJ1-2; D is possibly TRBD1 (5 bases). The CDR3 sequence is 14 residues long. V lost 5 bases and J 1 base, leaving 11 bases between the germline ends. Germline-derived CDR1 and CDR2 are LNHDA and SQIVND (reference sequence). CDR3 in DNA: TGTGCCAGTAGTGACCGGGACGGTAACTATGGCTACACCTTC. It specifies CASSDRDGNYGYTF.

This clone has only one observation. The chain links TRBV27 to TRBJ2-7; TRBD2 matches 9 bases. This CDR3 region has 14 residues. V lost 4 bases, J lost 6 bases, and 7 bases stayed unmatched. Germline CDR1 is MNHEY and CDR2 is SMNVEV (reference sequence). CDR3 nucleotide sequence: TGTGCCAGCAGTTATCGGCTAGCGGGATCCGAGCAGTACTTC. It specifies CASSYRLAGSEQYF.

The chain recombines TRBV21-1 with TRBJ1-5; the DNA was not used to check the table's D call, TRBD1. TRBV21-1 is deemed a pseudogene. The CDR3 contains 14 residues. Here the CDR3 DNA reads TGTGCCAGCAGCGGAACAGATGACAATCAGCCCCAGCATTTT. This codes for CASSGTDDNQPQHF.

The gene calls are TRBV11-2 and TRBJ2-7, with D unclear. Germline V gives CDR1 SGHAT, CDR2 FQNNGV. This CDR3 has 15 amino acids. The ends were cut back, 2 bases at V and 3 bases at J, with 14 bases in the middle. The DNA for the CDR3 is TGTGCCAGCAGCTTACATCTAGACCTATACTACGAGCAGTACTTC. As protein: CASSLHLDLYYEQYF.

The chain is built from TRBV19 and TRBJ2-7, with D perhaps TRBD1 (6 bases). The V end lost 7 bases, the J end lost 7 bases, and 20 bases lay between the germline ends. The CDR3 is made up of 14 amino acids. The germline CDR1 and CDR2 sequences are LNHDA and SQIVND (reference sequence). The DNA of the CDR3 is TGTGCCAGTAACGCCGGGACACAGCACTGGGAGCAGTACTTC. Its translation: CASNAGTQHWEQYF.

This chain joins TRBV7-9 and TRBJ2-5; TRBD1 matches 8 bases. Trimming removed 5 bases from V and 2 bases from J; junction bases left unmatched: 13. CDR1 is SEHNR, CDR2 FQNEAQ, per germline (reference sequence). The CDR3 length is 17 residues. This CDR3 is CASSINLLDREQETQYF. CDR3 sequence (DNA): TGTGCCAGCAGCATAAATCTCCTGGACAGGGAACAAGAGACCCAGTACTTC.